A single sample gave rise to the 21 T cell receptor beta chains below, sequenced in a study of molecular identifiers for immune sequencing clone quantification. TCRdb re-called the PCR reads through MiXCR, storing one row per CDR3 protein. Here the sample spans around 470,000 distinct CDR3 sequences, approximately 25% being singletons. The sequencing input was naive CD8+ T cells from blood, with Jurkat cell RNA spiked in. Subset defined: FACS-sorted CD8+CD4-CCR7+CD45RA+ naive T cells. These TCRs come from a human donor in good health. Some libraries in this study had Jurkat cell RNA spiked in.

The V call is TRBV9, the J call TRBJ2-3; 7 bases align to TRBD2. Germline trimming cut 2 bases from V and 0 bases from J; bases unmatched to any gene: 6. CDR1 is SGDLS, CDR2 YYNGEE, per germline. CDR3 length: 16 residues. As DNA, the CDR3 is TGTGCCAGCAGCGTTGGGAGCGGGGATAGCACAGATACGCAGTATTTT. It is translated as CASSVGSGDSTDTQYF. The full variable domain, in which reference TRBV9 and TRBJ2-3 provide the parts outside the CDR3, is DSGVTQTPKHLITATGQRVTLRCSPRSGDLSVYWYQQSLDQGLQFLIQYYNGEERAKGNILERFSAQQFPDLHSELNLSSLELGDSALYFCASSVGSGDSTDTQYFGPGTRLTVL.

The chain is built from TRBV30 and TRBJ2-7; 11 positions match TRBD2. V trimming: 2 bases; J trimming: 2 bases; junction bases outside the gene matches: 11. This CDR3 comprises 17 residues. Per the germline V gene, CDR1 is GTSNPN and CDR2 is SVGIG (reference sequence). Here the CDR3 DNA reads TGTGCCTGGAGTCTAATAGGGACTAGCGGTATCCCCTACGAGCAGTACTTC. Translation gives CAWSLIGTSGIPYEQYF.

V and J are TRBV13 and TRBJ2-3, with D tentatively TRBD1 or TRBD2 (5 bases each). In germline, CDR1 is PRHDT, CDR2 FYEKMQ (reference sequence). The CDR3 has 16 amino acids. The germline V and J ends were trimmed by 11 bases and 7 bases, with 28 bases remaining between them. CDR3 loop: CAGTSLEGRERNTQYF. The CDR3 region has the DNA TGTGCCGGCACCTCCCTCGAGGGCAGGGAGCGAAATACGCAGTATTTT. Complete variable domain (other parts from reference TRBV13 and TRBJ2-3): AAGVIQSPRHLIKEKRETATLKCYPIPRHDTVYWYQQGPGQDPQFLISFYEKMQSDKGSIPDRFSAQQFSDYHSELNMSSLELGDSALYFCAGTSLEGRERNTQYFGPGTRLTVL.

This clonotype appeared many times. V is TRBV5-5 and J is TRBJ2-7, with D possibly TRBD1 on 5 matching bases. CDR1 is SGHKS and CDR2 is YYEKEE in the germline V gene (reference sequence). This CDR3 is 14 amino acids long. The V end was cut by 2 bases, the J end by 3 bases, with 12 bases between. CDR3 DNA: TGTGCCAGCAGCTTCGGCAGGGCCCTCTACGAGCAGTACTTC. Its translation: CASSFGRALYEQYF.

The gene calls are TRBV13 and TRBJ2-5; 11 nucleotides line up with TRBD2. V was clipped by 5 bases and J by 5 bases; unmatched bases: 7. The CDR3 extends over 15 amino acids. The germline V gene encodes CDR1 PRHDT and CDR2 FYEKMQ (reference sequence). The CDR3 protein is CASSPELAGVETQYF. CDR3 DNA: TGTGCCAGCAGCCCAGAACTAGCGGGAGTGGAGACCCAGTACTTC.

On this clonotype itself: A much larger clone lies one base from this, so it may be a read error. This chain links TRBV25-1 with TRBJ2-2, with 8 bases identical to TRBD2. Germline lookup yields CDR1 MGHDK and CDR2 SYGVNS. After removal of 2 bases from V and 6 bases from J, the junction contained 5 bases not matched to a gene. The CDR3 loop spans 15 amino acids. The DNA for the CDR3 is TGTGCCAGCAGTGAACCAGCGGGAGTTGCCGGGGAGCTGTTTTTT. This translates into CASSEPAGVAGELFF.

On this clonotype: The germline gene is not matched at one end of the junction; a read error may be the cause. J is TRBJ1-1 and V is TRBV7-9; the D is unclear. CDR1 SEHNR and CDR2 FQNEAQ come from the germline V gene (reference sequence). This CDR3 has 12 amino acids. CDR3 DNA: TGTGCCAGCAGCTTACTATCGACTGAAGCTCTCTTT. It translates to CASSLLSTEALF. Looking up the rest from reference TRBV7-9 and TRBJ1-1 gives the full variable domain: DTGVSQNPRHKITKRGQNVTFRCDPISEHNRLYWYRQTLGQGPEFLTYFQNEAQLEKSRLLSDRFSAERPKGSFSTLEIQRTEQGDSAMYLCASSLLSTEALFGQGTRLTVV.

This clonotype was counted ten times or more. This sequence joins TRBV9 and TRBJ2-5; D is ambiguous. Deletions cut 2 bases from V and 1 base from J, with 9 bases between. The CDR3 is 14 residues long. Germline CDR1 is SGDLS and CDR2 is YYNGEE. Here the CDR3 reads CASSVGTGQETQYF. As DNA, the CDR3 is TGTGCCAGCAGCGTTGGAACGGGCCAAGAGACCCAGTACTTC.

The chain is built from TRBV4-1 and TRBJ1-1, with D possibly matching TRBD1 (5 bases). V dropped 3 bases and J dropped 1 base, with 18 bases sitting between them. Germline V gene data show CDR1 as MGHRA and CDR2 as YSYEKL. There are 17 residues in the CDR3. The CDR3, as DNA: TGCGCCAGCAGCCAGGTTGGGCCTACAGGAGGGAACACTGAAGCTTTCTTT. Protein product: CASSQVGPTGGNTEAFF.

This clonotype was seen many times. The chain uses TRBV24-1 and TRBJ1-5; TRBD1 is a possible D gene (6 bases). Germline assignment: CDR1 KGHDR and CDR2 SFDVKD. This CDR3 region has 14 residues. Between the trimmed V and J ends, which lost 4 bases and 1 base, there was a span of 7 bases. The CDR3 nucleotides read TGTGCCACCAGTGAAACAGGGAGCAATCAGCCCCAGCATTTT. It encodes CATSETGSNQPQHF.

In this sample, this clonotype turned up a few times. As DNA, the CDR3 is TGTGCCAGCAGCTTAGCGGGGGAGCGGCTCGGGCACGAGCAGTACTTC. This sequence encodes CASSLAGERLGHEQYF. This chain uses TRBV7-2 with TRBJ2-7; the D gene could be TRBD1 or TRBD2 (5 bases each). Trimming removed 0 bases from V and 5 bases from J, with 17 bases in between. The CDR3 extends over 16 amino acids. Germline CDR1 is SGHTA and CDR2 is FQGNSA.

Worth noting for this clonotype: A much bigger clone sits one base away, suggesting this may be a read error. The chain employs TRBV20-1 and TRBJ2-1; a weak D match, TRBD2 (6 bases). This CDR3 contains 13 residues. Germline V lookup: CDR1 DFQATT, CDR2 SNEGSKA (reference sequence). Trimming left V 4 bases short and J 7 bases short, with 14 bases between. Written as DNA, the CDR3 is TGCAGTGCTACTGCTGGGGGGTCGAATGAGCAGTTCTTC. Its protein is CSATAGGSNEQFF.

Ten or more counts support this clonotype. V and J are TRBV27 and TRBJ2-6; D not resolved. The V end was cut by 2 bases, the J end by 2 bases, with 7 bases between. CDR1 and CDR2 (germline): MNHEY, SMNVEV (reference sequence). The CDR3 consists of 15 residues. In DNA, the CDR3 is TGTGCCAGCAGTTTAATGGGTGCTGGGGCCAACGTCCTGACTTTC. It specifies CASSLMGAGANVLTF. The full variable domain, completed using reference TRBV27 and TRBJ2-6, is EAQVTQNPRYLITVTGKKLTVTCSQNMNHEYMSWYRQDPGLGLRQIYYSMNVEVTDKGDVPEGYKVSRKEKRNFPLILESPSPNQTSLYFCASSLMGAGANVLTFGAGSRLTVL.

This clonotype was seen only a few times. This chain links TRBV20-1 with TRBJ1-5, with a possible D match to TRBD1 (6 bases). The CDR3 is 18 residues long. Trimming removed 3 bases from V and 4 bases from J, with 25 bases in between. CDR1 is DFQATT, CDR2 SNEGSKA, per germline (reference sequence). CDR3 in amino acids: CSARGAVTAAGLNQPQHF. CDR3 DNA sequence: TGCAGTGCTAGGGGGGCGGTCACAGCGGCGGGATTAAATCAGCCCCAGCATTTT.

The chain recombines TRBV6-6 with TRBJ2-3; the D call may be TRBD1 or TRBD2 (5 bases each). Germline-derived CDR1 and CDR2 are MNHNY and SVGAGI (reference sequence). Trimming pared 5 bases from V and 8 bases from J, leaving 20 bases between. The CDR3 has 15 amino acids. CDR3 DNA sequence: TGTGCCAGCAGTAAGGGGACCAGCAACCTTCGTACGCAGTATTTT. Its protein is CASSKGTSNLRTQYF.

This clonotype was observed many times. The J gene is TRBJ2-7, the V gene TRBV27, with D perhaps TRBD2 (5 bases). V gave up 4 bases and J gave up 4 bases, with 11 bases separating them. From germline, CDR1 is MNHEY and CDR2 SMNVEV (reference sequence). The CDR3 has 13 amino acids. Written as DNA, the CDR3 is TGTGCCAGCAGTTATGGTCCGGGGTACGAGCAGTACTTC. Translated: CASSYGPGYEQYF.

This clonotype showed up many times. The V gene is TRBV2, the J gene TRBJ2-2, with D perhaps matching TRBD2 (6 bases). CDR1 SNHLY and CDR2 FYNNEI come from the germline V gene. The CDR3 covers 15 residues. Trimming took off 3 bases at V and 2 bases at J, with 10 bases between the two ends. CDR3 nucleotide sequence: TGTGCCAGCAGTGAGCGGACTACCAACACCGGGGAGCTGTTTTTT. It is translated as CASSERTTNTGELFF.

The gene calls are TRBV7-9 and TRBJ2-1; TRBD2 agrees at 10 bases. The CDR3 is 16 residues long. Unmatched junction bases numbered 6, after V lost 2 bases and J lost 5 bases. Germline loops: CDR1 SEHNR, CDR2 FQNEAQ (reference sequence). CDR3 loop: CASSLSRLAGNNEQFF. For the CDR3, the DNA is TGTGCCAGCAGCTTAAGTAGACTAGCGGGTAACAATGAGCAGTTCTTC.

This clonotype has only one observation. A much larger clone differs from this one at a single base, so this may be a read error. V is TRBV29-1 and J is TRBJ2-5; D might be TRBD2 (7 bases). Looked up from germline, CDR1 is SQVTM and CDR2 is ANQGSEA. The CDR3 contains 15 residues. In nucleotides, the CDR3 is TGCAGCGCTGAAGGGGGGGCAGGCCCAGTAGAGACCCAGTACTTC. It specifies CSAEGGAGPVETQYF.

This clonotype showed up just a few times. This chain connects TRBV29-1 to TRBJ2-7; 7 bases line up with TRBD1. Germline assignment: CDR1 SQVTM and CDR2 ANQGSEA. The CDR3 consists of 16 residues. J gave up 2 bases and V 5 bases, and 15 bases lay outside the gene matches. The CDR3 coding sequence is TGCAGCGTTCGGTCCTCTGGGACAGTGCATCCCTACGAGCAGTACTTC. Amino acid sequence: CSVRSSGTVHPYEQYF.

This clonotype came up many times. The DNA for the CDR3 is TGTGCCAGCAGAACTCCGGGACAGGGGGCCAATGAGCAGTTCTTC. Protein: CASRTPGQGANEQFF. This chain joins TRBV7-9 and TRBJ2-1; TRBD1 agrees at 12 bases. This CDR3 has 15 residues. Per germline, CDR1 SEHNR and CDR2 FQNEAQ (reference sequence). V gave up 6 bases and J gave up 6 bases; unmatched junction bases: 6.